Below are 3 T cell receptor beta chains sequenced from a single sample in a study of control samples from healthy donors and cancer patients. Some clones are missing from TCRdb's copy, which holds only in-frame ones; the method was immunoSEQ multiplex PCR. The sample includes 130,000 or so clones, less than 95% of them seen just once. The sequenced material came from blood. These receptors were taken from a young man in good health.

The V gene is TRBV19, the J gene TRBJ2-5; D uncertain. V was pared by 4 bases and J by 1 base, with 10 bases between. The CDR3 runs to 14 residues. Looked up from germline, CDR1 is LNHDA and CDR2 is SQIVND (reference sequence). The CDR3 sequence: CASSSQEVQETQYF. DNA of the CDR3: TGTGCCAGTAGTAGCCAGGAAGTCCAAGAGACCCAGTACTTC.

This sequence joins TRBV2 and TRBJ1-5; D gene uncertain. Germline V gene lookup returns CDR1 SNHLY and CDR2 FYNNEI. V lost 4 bases and J lost 2, with 12 bases in between. This CDR3 spans 15 amino acids. The CDR3 nucleotides read TGTGCCAGCAGTGGGAGGTCAAGAGGCAATCAGCCCCAGCATTTT. It yields the protein CASSGRSRGNQPQHF.

The chain combines TRBV5-5 with TRBJ1-3; no clear D gene. This CDR3 is built from 14 residues. The germline CDR1 and CDR2 sequences are SGHKS and YYEKEE (reference sequence). Trimming stripped 4 bases from V and 2 bases from J, with 10 bases between. In nucleotides, the CDR3 is TGTGCCAGCAGCCTTGGGGTCCCTGGAAACACCATATATTTT. This sequence encodes CASSLGVPGNTIYF.